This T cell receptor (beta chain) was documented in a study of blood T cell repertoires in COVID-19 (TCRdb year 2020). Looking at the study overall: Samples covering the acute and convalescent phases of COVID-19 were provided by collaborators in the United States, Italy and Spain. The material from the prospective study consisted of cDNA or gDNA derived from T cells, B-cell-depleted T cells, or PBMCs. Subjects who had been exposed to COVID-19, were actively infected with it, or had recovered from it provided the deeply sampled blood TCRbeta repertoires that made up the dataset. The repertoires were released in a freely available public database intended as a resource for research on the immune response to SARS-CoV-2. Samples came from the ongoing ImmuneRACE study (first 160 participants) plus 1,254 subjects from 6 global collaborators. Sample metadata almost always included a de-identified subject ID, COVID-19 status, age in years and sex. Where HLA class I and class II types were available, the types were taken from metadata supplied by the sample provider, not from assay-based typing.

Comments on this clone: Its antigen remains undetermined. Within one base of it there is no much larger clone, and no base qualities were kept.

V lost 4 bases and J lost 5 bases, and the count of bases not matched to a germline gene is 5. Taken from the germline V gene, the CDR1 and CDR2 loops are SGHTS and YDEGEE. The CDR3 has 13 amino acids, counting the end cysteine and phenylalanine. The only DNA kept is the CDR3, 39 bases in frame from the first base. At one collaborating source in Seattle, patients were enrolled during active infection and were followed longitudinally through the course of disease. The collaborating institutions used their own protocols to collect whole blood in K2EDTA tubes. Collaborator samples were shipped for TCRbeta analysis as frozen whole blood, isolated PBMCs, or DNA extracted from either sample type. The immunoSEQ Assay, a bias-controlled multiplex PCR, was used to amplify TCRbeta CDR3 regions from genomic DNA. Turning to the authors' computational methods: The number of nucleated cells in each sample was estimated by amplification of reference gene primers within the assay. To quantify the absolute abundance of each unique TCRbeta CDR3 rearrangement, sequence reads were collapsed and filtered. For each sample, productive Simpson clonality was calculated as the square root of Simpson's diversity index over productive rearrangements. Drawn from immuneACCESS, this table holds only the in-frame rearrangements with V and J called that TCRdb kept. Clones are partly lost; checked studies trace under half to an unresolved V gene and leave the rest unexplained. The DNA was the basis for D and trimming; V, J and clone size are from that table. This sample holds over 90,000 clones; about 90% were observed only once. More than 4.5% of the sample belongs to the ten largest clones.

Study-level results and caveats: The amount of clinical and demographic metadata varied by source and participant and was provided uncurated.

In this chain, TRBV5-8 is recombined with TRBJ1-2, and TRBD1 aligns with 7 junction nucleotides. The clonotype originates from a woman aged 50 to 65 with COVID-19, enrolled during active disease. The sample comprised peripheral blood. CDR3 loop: CASSRQGGYGYTF. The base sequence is TGTGCCAGCAGCCGACAGGGAGGTTATGGCTACACCTTC.